The sequence of this TCR beta chain was determined in a study of blood T cell repertoires in COVID-19. Whole-study context: COVID-19 samples from acute and convalescent phases originated in the United States, Italy and Spain. Sources were T cells, B-cell-depleted T cells, or PBMCs; the material itself was cDNA or gDNA.

In the original workflow: Reference gene primer amplification gave nucleated cell count estimates. Clones were read by immunoSEQ multiplex PCR, and TCRdb kept only the in-frame ones, dropping some. Clone size and V and J calls were adopted from that table, with D and trimming inferred from the DNA. The table has some 80,000 clones, around 79% seen once. CDR3 length: 15 residues. The V and J ends lost 4 bases and 7 bases respectively, with 20 bases between them. Germline-derived CDR1 and CDR2 are SGHRS and YFSETQ. The chain has TRBV5-1 and TRBJ2-5; a weak D match, TRBD1 (6 bases). Sequencing used peripheral blood. This receptor was taken from an elderly woman with active or convalescent COVID-19. CDR3 in amino acids: CASSLVTGNTWTQYF. In DNA, the CDR3 is TGCGCCAGCAGCCTTGTCACAGGGAATACTTGGACCCAGTACTTC.